This T cell receptor beta chain was captured in a study of T cell responses to AZD1222 COVID-19 vaccine. Remarks on this clone: Other DNA variants within this sample encode the same CDR3.

Doses given second, at about 4 or about 12 weeks, were pooled. The table came from immunoSEQ multiplex PCR; TCRdb's copy has only in-frame clones and leaves some out. The table shows over 130,000 clones, with more than 85% occurring only once. Per the germline V gene, CDR1 is MGHRA and CDR2 is YSYEKL. This CDR3 comprises 15 residues. The germline V and J ends were trimmed by 3 bases and 0 bases, with 10 bases remaining between them. The origin of this receptor is an adult who received the AZD1222 COVID-19 vaccine. The chain uses TRBV4-1 and TRBJ2-3; no definite D call. Sequences were derived from peripheral blood, sampled 28 days after the second AZD1222 dose. CDR3 DNA: TGCGCCAGCAGCCAGTCGGTCTCTAGCACAGATACGCAGTATTTT. Protein sequence: CASSQSVSSTDTQYF.